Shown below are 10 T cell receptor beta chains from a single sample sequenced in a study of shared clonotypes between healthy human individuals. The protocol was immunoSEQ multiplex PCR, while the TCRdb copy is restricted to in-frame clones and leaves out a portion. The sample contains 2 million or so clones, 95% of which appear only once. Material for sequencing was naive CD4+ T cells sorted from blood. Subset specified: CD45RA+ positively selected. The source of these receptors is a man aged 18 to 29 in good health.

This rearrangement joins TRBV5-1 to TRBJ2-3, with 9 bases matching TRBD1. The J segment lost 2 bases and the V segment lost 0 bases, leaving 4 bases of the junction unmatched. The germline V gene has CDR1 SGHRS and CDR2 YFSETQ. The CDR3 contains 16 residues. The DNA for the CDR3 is TGCGCCAGCAGCTTGGGAGGACAGGGGAACACAGATACGCAGTATTTT. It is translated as CASSLGGQGNTDTQYF. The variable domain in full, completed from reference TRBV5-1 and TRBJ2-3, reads KAGVTQTPRYLIKTRGQQVTLSCSPISGHRSVSWYQQTPGQGLQFLFEYFSETQRNKGNFPGRFSGRQFSNSRSEMNVSTLELGDSALYLCASSLGGQGNTDTQYFGPGTRLTVL.

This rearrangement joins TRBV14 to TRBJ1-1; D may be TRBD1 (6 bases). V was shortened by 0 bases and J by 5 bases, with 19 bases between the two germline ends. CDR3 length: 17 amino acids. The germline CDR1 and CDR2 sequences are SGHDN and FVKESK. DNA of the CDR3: TGTGCCAGCAGCCAAGATTTGAGGGGGGCTATTGAGACTGAAGCTTTCTTT. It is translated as CASSQDLRGAIETEAFF.

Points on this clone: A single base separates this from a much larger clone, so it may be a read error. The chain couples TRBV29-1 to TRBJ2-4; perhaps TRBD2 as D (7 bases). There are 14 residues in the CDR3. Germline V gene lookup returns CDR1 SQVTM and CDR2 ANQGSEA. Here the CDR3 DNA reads TGCAGCGTTGTAGTACAGGGAGGGGAAAACATTCGGTACTTC. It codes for CSVVVQGGENIRYF.

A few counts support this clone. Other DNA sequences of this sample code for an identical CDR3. The CDR3 DNA follows: TGTGCCAGCTCACCTACAGGGTTAACTAATGAAAAACTGTTTTTT. Amino acids: CASSPTGLTNEKLFF. The chain uses TRBV18 and TRBJ1-4; TRBD1 might be the D (6 bases). The V end lost 3 bases, the J end lost 1 base, and 9 bases lay between the germline ends. The CDR3 is 15 residues long. Germline-derived CDR1 and CDR2 are KGHSH and LQKENI.

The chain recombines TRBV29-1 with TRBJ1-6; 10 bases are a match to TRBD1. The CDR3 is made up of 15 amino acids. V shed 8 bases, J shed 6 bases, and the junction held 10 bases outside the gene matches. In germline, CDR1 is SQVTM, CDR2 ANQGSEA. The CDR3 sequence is CSKNRDRGFNSPLHF. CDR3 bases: TGCAGCAAGAACCGGGACAGGGGTTTTAATTCACCCCTCCACTTT.

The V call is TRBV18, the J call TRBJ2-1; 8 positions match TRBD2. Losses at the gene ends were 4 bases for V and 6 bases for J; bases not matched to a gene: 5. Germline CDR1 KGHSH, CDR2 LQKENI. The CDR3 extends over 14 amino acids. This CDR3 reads CASSRAGTSNEQFF. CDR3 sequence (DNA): TGTGCCAGCTCACGCGCCGGGACTAGCAATGAGCAGTTCTTC.

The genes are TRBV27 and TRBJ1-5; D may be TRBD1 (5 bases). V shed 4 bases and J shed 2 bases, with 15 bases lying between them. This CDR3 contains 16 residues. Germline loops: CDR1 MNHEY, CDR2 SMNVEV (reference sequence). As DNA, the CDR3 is TGTGCCAGCAGTTCCCTGGGGCGGGGGGGCAATCAGCCCCAGCATTTT. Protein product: CASSSLGRGGNQPQHF.

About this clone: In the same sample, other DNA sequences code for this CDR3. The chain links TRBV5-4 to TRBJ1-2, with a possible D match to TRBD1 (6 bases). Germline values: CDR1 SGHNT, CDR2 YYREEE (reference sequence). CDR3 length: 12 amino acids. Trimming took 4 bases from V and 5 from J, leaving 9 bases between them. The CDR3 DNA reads TGTGCCAGCAGCCTCCAGGGGTATGGCTACACCTTC. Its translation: CASSLQGYGYTF.

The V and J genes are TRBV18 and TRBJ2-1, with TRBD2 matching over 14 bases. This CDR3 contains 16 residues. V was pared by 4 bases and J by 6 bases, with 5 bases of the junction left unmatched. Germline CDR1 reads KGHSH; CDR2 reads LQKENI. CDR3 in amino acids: CASSLTGTSGSNEQFF. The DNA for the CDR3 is TGTGCCAGCTCACTTACCGGGACTAGCGGGAGCAATGAGCAGTTCTTC.

The CDR3, as DNA: TGTGCCAGCTCACCACCGAACAGCGAAGAGACCCAGTACTTC. Its translation: CASSPPNSEETQYF. This rearrangement joins TRBV18 to TRBJ2-5; the D is unclear. The germline gives CDR1 KGHSH, CDR2 LQKENI. Between the trimmed V and J ends, which lost 0 bases and 3 bases, there was a span of 8 bases. This CDR3 spans 14 amino acids.